This is a list of T cell receptor beta chains from one sample in a study of T cells in localized non-small cell lung cancer. Assay: immunoSEQ multiplex PCR; the TCRdb copy retains only in-frame clones and omits some. This sample has under 2,500 clones, with around 21% found just once. The sample was lung tumor tissue, taken before any cancer treatment. These receptors were taken from a male donor older than 55 with stage I lung adenocarcinoma. CDR3s include the opening cysteine and the closing phenylalanine or tryptophan. D genes are given only for firm matches. Only some rows state a clone size, as once, few, many or a class for expanded clones.

d_gene | abundance | j_gene | v_gene | CDR3aa | CDR3nt
TRBD2 | once | TRBJ2-1 | TRBV19 | CASTFGGISYNEQFF | TGTGCCAGTACGTTCGGGGGGATCTCCTACAATGAGCAGTTCTTC
TRBD1 | - | TRBJ1-4 | TRBV11-3 | CASSSGQGSEKLFF | TGTGCCAGCAGCTCCGGACAGGGGAGTGAAAAACTGTTTTTT
- | - | TRBJ1-3 | TRBV5-1 | CASSSDSGSGNTIYF | TGCGCCAGCAGCTCGGACAGCGGCTCTGGAAACACCATATATTTT
- | - | TRBJ2-2 | TRBV19 | CASSIWQGGELFF | TGTGCCAGTAGTATTTGGCAGGGCGGGGAGCTGTTTTTT
- | few | TRBJ1-3 | TRBV18 | CASSPEHPDLGNTIYF | TGTGCCAGCTCACCCGAGCACCCGGACTTGGGGAACACCATATATTTT
- | medium-sized | TRBJ1-1 | TRBV6-8 | CASSDPNTEAFF | TGTGCCAGCAGTGACCCGAACACTGAAGCTTTCTTT
TRBD1 | many | TRBJ1-2 | TRBV11-3 | CASSSDRGNYGYTF | TGTGCCAGCAGCTCCGACAGGGGGAACTATGGCTACACCTTC
- | few | TRBJ2-1 | TRBV6-8 | CAITAAVIYNEQFF | TGTGCCATCACGGCAGCGGTGATCTACAATGAGCAGTTCTTC
- | few | TRBJ2-2 | TRBV11-3 | CASSLESTNTGELFF | TGTGCCAGCAGCTTAGAATCCACGAACACCGGGGAGCTGTTTTTT
- | few | TRBJ2-7 | TRBV6-8 | CASSSVGPREQYF | TGTGCCAGCAGTTCTGTGGGACCACGGGAGCAGTACTTC
TRBD1 | few | TRBJ1-4 | TRBV5-1 | CASSLAATGGIFATNEKLFF | TGCGCCAGCAGCTTGGCCGCGACAGGGGGTATTTTTGCAACTAATGAAAAACTGTTTTTT
- | few | TRBJ2-3 | TRBV11-3 | CASSLQRYSTDTQYF | TGTGCCAGCAGCCTGCAGCGGTACAGCACAGATACGCAGTATTTT
- | medium-sized | TRBJ1-5 | TRBV6-8 | CAISTGDSNQPQHF | TGTGCCATCAGTACGGGCGATAGCAATCAGCCCCAGCATTTT
TRBD2 | medium-sized | TRBJ2-7 | TRBV6-8 | CASSYSSGSSEQYF | TGTGCCAGCAGTTATAGTAGCGGGAGTTCCGAGCAGTACTTC
- | - | TRBJ1-1 | TRBV28 | CASSPPLAGLMNTEAFF | TGTGCCAGCAGCCCCCCTTTGGCAGGGCTCATGAACACTGAAGCTTTCTTT
- | few | TRBJ1-5 | TRBV11-3 | CASSFGPGGNQPQHF | TGTGCCAGCAGCTTTGGCCCGGGGGGCAATCAGCCCCAGCATTTT
- | - | TRBJ1-5 | TRBV6-8 | CASSYGGTGSNQPQHF | TGTGCCAGCAGTTACGGAGGGACCGGGAGCAATCAGCCCCAGCATTTT
TRBD1 | - | TRBJ2-5 | TRBV6-8 | CASSYSGQGKETQYF | TGTGCCAGCAGTTACTCGGGACAGGGTAAAGAGACCCAGTACTTC
- | - | TRBJ1-2 | TRBV18 | CASSLQGNGYTF | TGTGCCAGCTCACTTCAGGGGAATGGCTACACCTTC